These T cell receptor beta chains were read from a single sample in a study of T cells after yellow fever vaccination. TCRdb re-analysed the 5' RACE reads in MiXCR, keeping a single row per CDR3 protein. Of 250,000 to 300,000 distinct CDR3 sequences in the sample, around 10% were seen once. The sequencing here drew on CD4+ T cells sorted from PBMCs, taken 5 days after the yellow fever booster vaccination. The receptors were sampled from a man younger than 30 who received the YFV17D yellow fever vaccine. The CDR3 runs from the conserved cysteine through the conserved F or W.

CDR3aa: CASSRINYGYTF
j_gene: TRBJ1-2
v_gene: TRBV3-1

CDR3aa: CSVATRAPSYGYTF
j_gene: TRBJ1-2
v_gene: TRBV29-1

CDR3aa: CSAPNADTQYF
j_gene: TRBJ2-3
v_gene: TRBV20-1

CDR3aa: CSARVGGGYEQYF
j_gene: TRBJ2-7
v_gene: TRBV20-1

CDR3aa: CASSQEFRGNQPQHF
j_gene: TRBJ1-5
v_gene: TRBV4-1

CDR3aa: CASRPTDRGKHEQYF
j_gene: TRBJ2-7
v_gene: TRBV6-2/TRBV6-3

CDR3aa: CASSPTTGDTQYF
j_gene: TRBJ2-3
v_gene: TRBV19

CDR3aa: CASSLTGGVQETQYF
j_gene: TRBJ2-5
v_gene: TRBV5-1

CDR3aa: CASSPDSFNQPQHF
j_gene: TRBJ1-5
v_gene: TRBV6-1

CDR3aa: CASSLRDLYNEQFF
j_gene: TRBJ2-1
v_gene: TRBV12-3/TRBV12-4

CDR3aa: CAIGDRGPTDTQYF
j_gene: TRBJ2-3
v_gene: TRBV10-3

CDR3aa: CASSQAGSSYEQYF
j_gene: TRBJ2-7
v_gene: TRBV3-1

CDR3aa: CASSLGKWVRIQNEQFF
j_gene: TRBJ2-1
v_gene: TRBV5-4

CDR3aa: CSARDLAGGYNEQFF
j_gene: TRBJ2-1
v_gene: TRBV20-1

CDR3aa: CSAGTYREATEAFF
j_gene: TRBJ1-1
v_gene: TRBV20-1

CDR3aa: CASRGSPGNYGYTF
j_gene: TRBJ1-2
v_gene: TRBV2

CDR3aa: CATSDRGQGSADTQYF
j_gene: TRBJ2-3
v_gene: TRBV24-1

CDR3aa: CSGLAYETQYF
j_gene: TRBJ2-5
v_gene: TRBV20-1

CDR3aa: CASSLVPPVDEQFF
j_gene: TRBJ2-1
v_gene: TRBV5-1

CDR3aa: CSASAGGQETQYF
j_gene: TRBJ2-5
v_gene: TRBV20-1

CDR3aa: CASSLAGTGGGTQYF
j_gene: TRBJ2-3
v_gene: TRBV5-1

CDR3aa: CASSVGTVEKLFF
j_gene: TRBJ1-4
v_gene: TRBV6-1

CDR3aa: CASSQTGGGQPQHF
j_gene: TRBJ1-5
v_gene: TRBV12-3/TRBV12-4

CDR3aa: CASSQGGVNEQFF
j_gene: TRBJ2-1
v_gene: TRBV4-2

CDR3aa: CSSGQLNSTLHF
j_gene: TRBJ1-6
v_gene: TRBV20-1

CDR3aa: CASSADRGHTGELFF
j_gene: TRBJ2-2
v_gene: TRBV9

CDR3aa: CASSREKRGIETQYF
j_gene: TRBJ2-5
v_gene: TRBV4-1

CDR3aa: CASSRAGGEQFF
j_gene: TRBJ2-1
v_gene: TRBV5-1

CDR3aa: CASSMPSAREATNEKLFF
j_gene: TRBJ1-4
v_gene: TRBV19

CDR3aa: CASRQYRDRNNEQFF
j_gene: TRBJ2-1
v_gene: TRBV4-1

CDR3aa: CASSQQGQPQHF
j_gene: TRBJ1-5
v_gene: TRBV3-1

CDR3aa: CASSERDSNQPQHF
j_gene: TRBJ1-5
v_gene: TRBV6-1

CDR3aa: CASRDRGRETQYF
j_gene: TRBJ2-5
v_gene: TRBV5-1

CDR3aa: CDSSPGQNNQPQHF
j_gene: TRBJ1-5
v_gene: TRBV18

CDR3aa: CASSSLRGLEAFF
j_gene: TRBJ1-1
v_gene: TRBV6-1

CDR3aa: CASSYTGREETQYF
j_gene: TRBJ2-5
v_gene: TRBV6-6

CDR3aa: CSARRGVTEAFF
j_gene: TRBJ1-1
v_gene: TRBV20-1

CDR3aa: CASSLRRGNNSPLHF
j_gene: TRBJ1-6
v_gene: TRBV7-2

CDR3aa: CASSQWDSYRAFF
j_gene: TRBJ1-1
v_gene: TRBV3-1

CDR3aa: CASRIFRDSSNQPQHF
j_gene: TRBJ1-5
v_gene: TRBV28

CDR3aa: CASSQEGLAANTGELFF
j_gene: TRBJ2-2
v_gene: TRBV4-1

CDR3aa: CASSYLARATFEAFF
j_gene: TRBJ1-1
v_gene: TRBV6-2/TRBV6-3

CDR3aa: CASRAGQGADGTEAFF
j_gene: TRBJ1-1
v_gene: TRBV5-1

CDR3aa: CSPRTGNTEAFF
j_gene: TRBJ1-1
v_gene: TRBV20-1

CDR3aa: CSARIPQGIGNTIYF
j_gene: TRBJ1-3
v_gene: TRBV20-1

CDR3aa: CASSPMAGAKNIQYF
j_gene: TRBJ2-4
v_gene: TRBV18

CDR3aa: CASSRLENTQYF
j_gene: TRBJ2-3
v_gene: TRBV6-2/TRBV6-3

CDR3aa: CASSQWTGGNEKLFF
j_gene: TRBJ1-4
v_gene: TRBV4-3

CDR3aa: CASSPSAGALTYEQYF
j_gene: TRBJ2-7
v_gene: TRBV18

CDR3aa: CASSLGQDLYEQYF
j_gene: TRBJ2-7
v_gene: TRBV12-3/TRBV12-4

CDR3aa: CASSSTGATMNTEAFF
j_gene: TRBJ1-1
v_gene: TRBV7-2

CDR3aa: CASTPLTGGHQPQHF
j_gene: TRBJ1-5
v_gene: TRBV19

CDR3aa: CASSLIAVGTDTQYF
j_gene: TRBJ2-3
v_gene: TRBV7-2

CDR3aa: CASSLTTLNTGELFF
j_gene: TRBJ2-2
v_gene: TRBV11-2

CDR3aa: CASSVWEGGSQETQYF
j_gene: TRBJ2-5
v_gene: TRBV9